The 9 T cell receptor beta chains in this list originate from one sample, sequenced in a study of blood T cell repertoires in COVID-19. TCRdb's copy holds only in-frame clones and misses some; the assay was immunoSEQ multiplex PCR. Here the sample spans 140,000 or so clones, approximately 85% being singletons. Sequencing was done on a sample of peripheral blood. These TCRs come from a man in his fifties or sixties with acute or convalescent COVID-19.

The chain links TRBV11-2 to TRBJ1-2; unclear D gene. Germline CDR1 SGHAT, CDR2 FQNNGV. The CDR3 covers 11 residues. The ends were cut back, 5 bases at V and 2 bases at J, with 3 bases in the middle. In nucleotides, the CDR3 is TGTGCCAGCAGCCGGAACTATGGCTACACCTTC. Translated: CASSRNYGYTF.

The V and J genes are TRBV3-1 (or the pseudogene TRBV3-2) and TRBJ1-5; 7 positions match TRBD1. The V segment lost 4 bases and the J segment 4 bases; nucleotides outside the gene matches: 4. The CDR3 totals 14 residues. Germline V lookup: CDR1 LGHDT, CDR2 YNNKEL (reference sequence). The DNA for the CDR3 is TGTGCCAGCAGCCCTGGGACAGCGAATCAGCCCCAGCATTTT. It is translated as CASSPGTANQPQHF.

The chain recombines TRBV19 with TRBJ1-2; D is perhaps TRBD1 (5 bases). CDR3 length equals 14 residues. Trimming stripped 6 bases from V and 4 bases from J, with 15 bases between. Germline V gene sequence: CDR1 LNHDA, CDR2 SQIVND (reference sequence). The DNA for the CDR3 is TGTGCCAGTAGGGTCCCGACAGAGACCTATGGCTACACCTTC. This gives the protein CASRVPTETYGYTF. Drawing the rest from reference TRBV19 and TRBJ1-2, the complete variable domain is DGGITQSPKYLFRKEGQNVTLSCEQNLNHDAMYWYRQDPGQGLRLIYYSQIVNDFQKGDIAEGYSVSREKKESFPLTVTSAQKNPTAFYLCASRVPTETYGYTFGSGTRLTVV.

The chain is built from TRBV5-4 and TRBJ2-3; D not resolved. In germline, CDR1 is SGHNT, CDR2 YYREEE (reference sequence). The CDR3 is 15 residues long. V lost 0 bases, J lost 4 bases, and 12 bases lay in between. The CDR3 loop reads CASSLAGSAADTQYF. CDR3 in DNA: TGTGCCAGCAGCTTGGCCGGTAGTGCGGCAGATACGCAGTATTTT.

V and J are TRBV11-2 and TRBJ1-5; 8 bases agree with TRBD1. From germline, CDR1 is SGHAT and CDR2 FQNNGV. CDR3 length: 15 amino acids. The V gene end was trimmed by 5 bases and the J gene end by 3 bases; junction bases not matched to a gene: 6. CDR3 sequence (DNA): TGTGCCAGCAGCCCAGAGGGACAGGTCAATCAGCCCCAGCATTTT. This sequence encodes CASSPEGQVNQPQHF.

This clone was detected only a few times. This CDR3 reads CASSAGQGVYEQYF. Written as DNA, the CDR3 is TGTGCCAGCAGTGCGGGACAGGGAGTCTACGAGCAGTACTTC. This sequence joins TRBV25-1 and TRBJ2-7, with TRBD1 matching over 9 bases. Germline CDR1 reads MGHDK; CDR2 reads SYGVNS. The CDR3 length is 14 residues. Trimming removed 4 bases from V and 3 bases from J; junction bases left unmatched: 4.

This clone was observed a single time. The chain recombines TRBV19 with TRBJ2-7; 7 bases map to TRBD2. Looked up from germline, CDR1 is LNHDA and CDR2 is SQIVND (reference sequence). Trimming removed 7 bases from V and 0 bases from J; junction bases left unmatched: 9. There are 15 residues in the CDR3. CDR3 nucleotide sequence: TGTGCCAGTACCCTGACTAGCCAAAGCTCCTACGAGCAGTACTTC. It translates to CASTLTSQSSYEQYF.

This clone came up a few times. The rearrangement links TRBV29-1 to TRBJ1-1; no clear D. V lost 1 base, J lost 6 bases, and 12 bases lay in between. The CDR3 contains 13 residues. Germline CDR1 is SQVTM and CDR2 is ANQGSEA. In nucleotides, the CDR3 is TGCAGCGTTGAAGGAAGCGGTAGCCCTGAAGCTTTCTTT. Translated: CSVEGSGSPEAFF.

This clone was detected only a few times. Other DNA sequences of this sample code for an identical CDR3. The chain combines TRBV7-8 with TRBJ1-2, with 8 bases lining up with TRBD1. CDR3 size: 15 residues. Germline V gene lookup returns CDR1 SGHVS and CDR2 FQNEAQ. Trimming at V came to 1 base and at J to 8 bases, leaving 9 bases not matched to a gene. The CDR3 spells CASSLGTGLSGGYTF. The CDR3 DNA reads as TGTGCCAGCAGCTTAGGGACAGGGCTGAGTGGCGGCTACACCTTC.